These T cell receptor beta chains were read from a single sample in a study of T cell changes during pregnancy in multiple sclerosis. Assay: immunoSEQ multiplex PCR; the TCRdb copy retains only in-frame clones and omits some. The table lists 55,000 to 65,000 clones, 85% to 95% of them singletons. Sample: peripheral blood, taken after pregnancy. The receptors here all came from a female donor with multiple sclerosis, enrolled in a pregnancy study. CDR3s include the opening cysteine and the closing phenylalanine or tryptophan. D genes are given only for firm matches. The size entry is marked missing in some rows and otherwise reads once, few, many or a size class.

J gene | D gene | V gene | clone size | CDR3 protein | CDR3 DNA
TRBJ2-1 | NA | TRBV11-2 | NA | CASSLDASEFYNEQFF | TGTGCCAGCAGCTTAGATGCTAGCGAGTTCTACAATGAGCAGTTCTTC
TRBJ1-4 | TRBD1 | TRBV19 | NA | CASSIEQGAVEKLFF | TGTGCCAGTAGTATAGAACAGGGGGCAGTGGAAAAACTGTTTTTT
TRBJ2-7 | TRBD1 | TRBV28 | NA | CASSTGQPYEQYF | TGTGCCAGCAGCACGGGACAGCCCTACGAGCAGTACTTC
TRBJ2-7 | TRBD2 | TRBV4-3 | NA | CASSQDSREGYEQYF | TGCGCCAGCAGCCAAGATTCCCGGGAGGGCTACGAGCAGTACTTC
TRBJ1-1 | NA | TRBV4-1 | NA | CASSQVALRGNTEAFF | TGCGCCAGCAGCCAAGTTGCCCTCCGGGGGAACACTGAAGCTTTCTTT
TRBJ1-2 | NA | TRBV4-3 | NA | CASSLGRGTSNYGYTF | TGCGCCAGCAGCCTCGGCAGGGGCACCTCTAACTATGGCTACACCTTC
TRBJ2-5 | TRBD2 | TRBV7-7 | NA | CASSHTSGGGETQYF | TGTGCTAGCAGCCATACTAGCGGGGGGGGAGAGACCCAGTACTTC
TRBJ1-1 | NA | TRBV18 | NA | CASSIKTGGGTEAFF | TGTGCCAGCTCGATAAAGACGGGAGGAGGCACTGAAGCTTTCTTT
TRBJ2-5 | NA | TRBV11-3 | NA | CASSTGYQETQYF | TGTGCCAGCAGCACGGGGTACCAAGAGACCCAGTACTTC
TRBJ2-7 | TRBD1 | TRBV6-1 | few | CASSVIPGQNYEQYF | TGTGCCAGCAGTGTGATTCCGGGACAGAACTACGAGCAGTACTTC
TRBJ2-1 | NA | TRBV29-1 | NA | CSVDSGNNEQFF | TGCAGCGTTGACTCAGGAAACAATGAGCAGTTCTTC
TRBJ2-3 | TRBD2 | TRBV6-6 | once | CASSYGGGGNTDTQYF | TGTGCCAGCAGTTATGGGGGGGGAGGTAACACAGATACGCAGTATTTT
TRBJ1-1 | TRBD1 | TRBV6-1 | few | CASSVGQVNTEAFF | TGTGCCAGCAGTGTGGGACAGGTTAACACTGAAGCTTTCTTT
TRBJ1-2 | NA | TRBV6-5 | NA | CASSYRPKLGRYGYTF | TGTGCCAGCAGTTATAGGCCGAAGCTGGGGAGGTATGGCTACACCTTC
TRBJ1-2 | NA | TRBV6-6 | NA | CASTRSRGDYGYTF | TGTGCCAGCACTAGGTCAAGGGGTGACTATGGCTACACCTTC
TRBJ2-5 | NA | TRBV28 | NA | CASSQMTGNKETQYF | TGTGCCAGCAGTCAAATGACCGGGAACAAAGAGACCCAGTACTTC
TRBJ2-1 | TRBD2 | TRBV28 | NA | CASSPGRARGVWNEQFF | TGTGCCAGCAGTCCGGGTCGGGCCCGGGGGGTGTGGAATGAGCAGTTCTTC
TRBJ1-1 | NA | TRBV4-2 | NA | CASSQDYPGEAFF | TGTGCCAGCAGCCAAGATTACCCGGGGGAAGCTTTCTTT
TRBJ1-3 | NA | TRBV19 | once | CASSITGLSGNTIYF | TGTGCCAGTAGTATCACAGGCCTCTCTGGAAACACCATATATTTT
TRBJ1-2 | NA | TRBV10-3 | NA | CAISERGDYGYTF | TGTGCCATCAGTGAGAGGGGTGACTATGGCTACACCTTC
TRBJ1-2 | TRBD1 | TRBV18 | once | CASSPVPGQGDYGYTF | TGTGCCAGCTCACCCGTCCCGGGACAGGGAGACTATGGCTACACCTTC
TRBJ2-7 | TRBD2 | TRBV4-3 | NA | CASSSSLAGGMSYEQYF | TGCGCCAGCAGCTCTTCCCTAGCGGGAGGGATGTCCTACGAGCAGTACTTC
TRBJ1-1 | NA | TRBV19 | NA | CASRDKNTEAFF | TGTGCCAGTAGAGACAAGAACACTGAAGCTTTCTTT